This TCR beta chain was sequenced for a study of cytomegalovirus exposure and HLA in healthy donors. As to this clone: Its antigen is not identified.

CDR1 is SGHDT and CDR2 is YYEEEE in the germline V gene. The CDR3 has 15 residues. The V gene end was trimmed by 6 bases and the J gene end by 8 bases; junction bases not matched to a gene: 11. The PCR employed 60 Vbeta primers together with 13 Jbeta primers. Repertoires were generated with immunoSEQ multiplex PCR, while TCRdb's copy carries only in-frame clones and drops some. The sample gives just under 95,000 clones, over 65% of which show up once; about a tenth is in the top ten. The study, taken as a whole, reports: Confirmation was obtained in vitro that a few CMV-associated chains are specific for CMV antigens.

This TCR was recovered from a human donor in good health. The V and J genes are TRBV5-6 and TRBJ2-1; 10 nucleotides line up with TRBD2. The sample taken for sequencing was PBMCs. The DNA of the CDR3 is TGTGCCAGCAACGAAGCGGGAGGGCCTGTCTATGAGCAGTTCTTC. It encodes CASNEAGGPVYEQFF.